This T cell receptor (beta chain) came from a study of PD-1 blockade in classical Hodgkin lymphoma. Study-level results: Compared with baseline, CD4+ but not CD8+ TCR diversity had risen significantly by C4D1.

This clone turned up a few times. Its matching antigen is unknown. All patients relapsed after autologous stem cell transplantation, and brentuximab vedotin exposure varied. CDR1 and CDR2 from the germline V gene are SGHVS and FNYEAQ. CDR3 length: 11 residues. Trimming removed 1 base at V and 12 bases at J, with 7 bases between. Sequenced by immunoSEQ multiplex PCR; TCRdb stores in-frame clones only, minus some. The data show 70,000 to 85,000 clones, about 93% seen once. Sequences were derived from peripheral blood mononuclear cells (PBMCs), sampled at baseline. The receptor was isolated from a human donor with classical Hodgkin lymphoma. The chain links TRBV7-6 to TRBJ2-1; D is undetermined. In DNA, the CDR3 is TGTGCCAGCAGCTTAGATCGGGTGCAGTTCTTC. Translated, it gives CASSLDRVQFF.